This T cell receptor beta chain is drawn from a study of blood T cell repertoires in COVID-19. Assay: immunoSEQ multiplex PCR; the TCRdb copy retains only in-frame clones and omits some. The data show more than 250,000 clones, 83% seen once. Trimming shortened V by 6 bases and J by 3 bases, and 17 bases separated the two germline ends. Per the germline V gene, CDR1 is KGHSH and CDR2 is LQKENI. The CDR3 spans 15 residues. Sequences were obtained from peripheral blood. This TCR came from a woman aged 45-65 years with acute or convalescent COVID-19. This chain uses TRBV18 with TRBJ1-1, with D possibly being TRBD1 (6 bases). The CDR3 region has the DNA TGTGCCAGCTCTCCCGGACAGCGGTTGGACACTGAAGCTTTCTTT. This encodes CASSPGQRLDTEAFF.